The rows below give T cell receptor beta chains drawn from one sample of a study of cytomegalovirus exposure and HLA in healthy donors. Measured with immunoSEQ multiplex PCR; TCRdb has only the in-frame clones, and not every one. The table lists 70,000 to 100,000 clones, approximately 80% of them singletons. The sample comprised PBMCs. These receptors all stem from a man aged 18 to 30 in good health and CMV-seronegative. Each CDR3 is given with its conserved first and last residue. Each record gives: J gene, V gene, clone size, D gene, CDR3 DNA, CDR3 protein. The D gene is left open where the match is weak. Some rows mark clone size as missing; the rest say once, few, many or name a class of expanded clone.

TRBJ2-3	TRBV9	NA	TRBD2	TGTGCCAGCAGCGTAGTAAGCGGGGGCCCCACAGATACGCAGTATTTT	CASSVVSGGPTDTQYF
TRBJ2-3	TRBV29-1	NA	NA	TGCAGCGTTGAGGGCTCTCCCAGGGGCACAGATACGCAGTATTTT	CSVEGSPRGTDTQYF
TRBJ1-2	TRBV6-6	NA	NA	TGTGCCAGCGCCCCCGGCGGCAGCGTTAACTATGGCTACACCTTC	CASAPGGSVNYGYTF
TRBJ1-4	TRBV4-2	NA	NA	TGTGCCAGCAGCCAAGGAGGGGGGGGCGAGGAAAAACTGTTTTTT	CASSQGGGGEEKLFF
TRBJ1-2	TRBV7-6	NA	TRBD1	TGTGCCAGCAGCTTAGGGCGGGACAGGGGTTCCTATGGCTACACCTTC	CASSLGRDRGSYGYTF
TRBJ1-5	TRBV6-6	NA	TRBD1	TGTGCCAGCAGTTACTCGGGGACAGGGCGTCAGCCCCAGCATTTT	CASSYSGTGRQPQHF
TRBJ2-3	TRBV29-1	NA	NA	TGCAGCGTAGACCGGGAAGGAGGGCAGTATTTT	CSVDREGGQYF
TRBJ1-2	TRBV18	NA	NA	TGTGCCAGCTCACCTGGAGGGACTGGCTACACCTTC	CASSPGGTGYTF
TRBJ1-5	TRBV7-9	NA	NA	TGTGCCAGCAGTCAAGGAGGGAACAATCAGCCCCAGCATTTT	CASSQGGNNQPQHF
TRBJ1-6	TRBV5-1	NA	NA	TGCGCCAGCAGCTTGGCCAGGTATTCACCCCTCCACTTT	CASSLARYSPLHF
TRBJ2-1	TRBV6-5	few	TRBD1	TGTGCCAGCAGTTTAGACAGGGGGCTCTACAATGAGCAGTTCTTC	CASSLDRGLYNEQFF
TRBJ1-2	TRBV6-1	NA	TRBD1	TGTGCCAGCAGTGAAACCGGACAGGCCGGCTACACCTTC	CASSETGQAGYTF
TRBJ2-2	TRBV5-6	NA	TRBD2	TGTGCCAGCAGTAAAAGGCCGGGGGGGCCCAGCACCGGGGAGCTGTTTTTT	CASSKRPGGPSTGELFF
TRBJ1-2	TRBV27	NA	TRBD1	TGTGCCAGCAGTCGGACAGGATATAGTAACTATGGCTACACCTTC	CASSRTGYSNYGYTF
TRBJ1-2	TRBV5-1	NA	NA	TGCGCCAGCAGCTCAGCCTCAGAAGGGGCGCCCGGCTACACCTTC	CASSSASEGAPGYTF
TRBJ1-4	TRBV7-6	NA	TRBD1	TGTGCCAGCAGCTCGACAGGGCATAATGAAAAACTGTTTTTT	CASSSTGHNEKLFF
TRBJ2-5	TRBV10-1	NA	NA	TGCGCCAGCAGTGAGTCGCGCGGTCGGAGAGAGACCCAGTACTTC	CASSESRGRRETQYF
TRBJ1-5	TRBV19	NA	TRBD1	TGTGCCAGTACCGGACAGGGAGGCAATCAGCCCCAGCATTTT	CASTGQGGNQPQHF
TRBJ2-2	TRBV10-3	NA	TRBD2	TGTGCCATCAGTGCATCGCCTAGCGGGGGGGCTGACACCGGGGAGCTGTTTTTT	CAISASPSGGADTGELFF
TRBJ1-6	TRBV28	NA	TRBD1	TGTGCCAGCAGTTTTGCAGGGACAGGTACGTCGCCCCTCCACTTT	CASSFAGTGTSPLHF
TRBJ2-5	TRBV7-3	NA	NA	TGTGCCAGCAGCCCCAGCGGCAGGGGAGAGACCCAGTACTTC	CASSPSGRGETQYF
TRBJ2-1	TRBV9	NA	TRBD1	TGTGCCAGCAGCCCGAGGGGGGACAGGGTGGCTGGTGAGCAGTTCTTC	CASSPRGDRVAGEQFF
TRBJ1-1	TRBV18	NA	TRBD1	TGTGCCAGCTCACCACTAACAGGGGGCGGGATGAACACTGAAGCTTTCTTT	CASSPLTGGGMNTEAFF
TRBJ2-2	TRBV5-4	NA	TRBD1	TGTGCCAGCAGCCTCGGGACAGGGGAAACCGGGGAGCTGTTTTTT	CASSLGTGETGELFF
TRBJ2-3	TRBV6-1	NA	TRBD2	TGTGCCAGCAGTGAAACTAGCGGGGGCACAGATACGCAGTATTTT	CASSETSGGTDTQYF
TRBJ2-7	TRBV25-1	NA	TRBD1	TGTGCCAGCAGTGAATTTAGGGGGCAGCAAAACGAGCAGTACTTC	CASSEFRGQQNEQYF
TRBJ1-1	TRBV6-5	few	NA	TGTGCCAGCAGTTCAGGGGCCCAAGCTTTCTTT	CASSSGAQAFF
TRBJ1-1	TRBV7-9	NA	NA	TGTGCCAGCAGCTTGGAACAGGGAGAAGCTTTCTTT	CASSLEQGEAFF
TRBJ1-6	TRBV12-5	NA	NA	TGTGCTAGTGGTTTCCGGGAGGATAATTCACCCCTCCACTTT	CASGFREDNSPLHF
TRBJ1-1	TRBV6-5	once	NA	TGTGCCAGCAGTTACTCCCGGAGAGGGTCTGAAGCTTTCTTT	CASSYSRRGSEAFF
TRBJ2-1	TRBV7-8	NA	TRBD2	TGTGCCAGCAGCTTAGTTGCGGGGGGGCGGTACAATGAGCAGTTCTTC	CASSLVAGGRYNEQFF
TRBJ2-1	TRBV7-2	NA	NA	TGTGCCAGCAGCCTGTATGACAGACTTCCTGAGCAGTTCTTC	CASSLYDRLPEQFF
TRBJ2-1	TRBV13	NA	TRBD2	TGTGCCAGCAGCTTATTTTCTAGCGGGGGGGCCCATGACTACAATGAGCAGTTCTTC	CASSLFSSGGAHDYNEQFF
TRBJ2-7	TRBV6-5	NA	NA	TGTGCCAGCAGTTACTCGGGGCCGTACGAGCAGTACTTC	CASSYSGPYEQYF
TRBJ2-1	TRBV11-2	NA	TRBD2	TGTGCCAGCAGCTTAGAGGCGGGGGACCTCAATGAGCAGTTCTTC	CASSLEAGDLNEQFF
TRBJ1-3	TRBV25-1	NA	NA	TGTGCCAGCAGTTTCCAGGGAGGAAACACCATATATTTT	CASSFQGGNTIYF
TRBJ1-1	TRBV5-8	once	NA	TGTGCCAGCAGCCGGCGGGGGGACACTGAAGCTTTCTTT	CASSRRGDTEAFF
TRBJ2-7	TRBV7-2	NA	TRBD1	TGTGCCAGCACCCCAGGGGGAAAGCAATACGAGCAGTACTTC	CASTPGGKQYEQYF
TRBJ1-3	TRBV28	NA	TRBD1	TGTGCCAGCAGTATAAACAGGGGGAACACCATATATTTT	CASSINRGNTIYF
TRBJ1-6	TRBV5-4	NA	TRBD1	TGTGCCAGCAGCTGGGGACAGGGGGCACAAAATTCACCCCTCCACTTT	CASSWGQGAQNSPLHF
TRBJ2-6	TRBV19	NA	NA	TGTGCCAGTAGTATAGGTGTCCTCTCTGGGGCCAACGTCCTGACTTTC	CASSIGVLSGANVLTF
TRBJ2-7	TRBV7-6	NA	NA	TGTGCCAGCAGCTCTGCCTACGAGCAGTACTTC	CASSSAYEQYF
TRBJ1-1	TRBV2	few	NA	TGTGCCAGCGGGGTGACAGTGAACACTGAAGCTTTCTTT	CASGVTVNTEAFF
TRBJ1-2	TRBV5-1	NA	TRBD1	TGCGCCAGCCCCGGGACAGGAGATGGCTACACCTTC	CASPGTGDGYTF
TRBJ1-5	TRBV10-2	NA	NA	TGCGCCAGCGGGGCAGGAGATAGCAATCAGCCCCAGCATTTT	CASGAGDSNQPQHF